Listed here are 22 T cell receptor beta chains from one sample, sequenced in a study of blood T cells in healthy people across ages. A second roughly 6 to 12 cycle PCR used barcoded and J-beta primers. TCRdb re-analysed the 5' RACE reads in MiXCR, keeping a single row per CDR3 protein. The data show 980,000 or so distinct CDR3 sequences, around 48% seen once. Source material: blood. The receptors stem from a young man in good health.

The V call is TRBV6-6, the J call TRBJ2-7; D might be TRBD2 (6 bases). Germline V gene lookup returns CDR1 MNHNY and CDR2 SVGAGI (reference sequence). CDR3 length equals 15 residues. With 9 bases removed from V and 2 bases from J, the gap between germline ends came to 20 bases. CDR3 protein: CASRPLAAPTYEQYF. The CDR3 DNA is TGTGCCAGTAGGCCCTTAGCGGCCCCTACCTACGAGCAGTACTTC.

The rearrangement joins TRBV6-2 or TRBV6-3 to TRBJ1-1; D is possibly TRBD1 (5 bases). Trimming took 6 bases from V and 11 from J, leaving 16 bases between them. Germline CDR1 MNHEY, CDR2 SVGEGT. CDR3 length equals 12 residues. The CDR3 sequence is CASRTRGVGAFF. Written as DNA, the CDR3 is TGTGCCAGCAGAACCCGGGGCGTTGGGGCTTTCTTT.

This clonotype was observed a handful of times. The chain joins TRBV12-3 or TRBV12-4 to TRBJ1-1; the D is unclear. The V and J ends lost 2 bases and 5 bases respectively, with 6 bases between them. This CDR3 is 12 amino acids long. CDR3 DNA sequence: TGTGCCAGCAGTTTAACGGTAACTGAAGCTTTCTTT. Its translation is CASSLTVTEAFF.

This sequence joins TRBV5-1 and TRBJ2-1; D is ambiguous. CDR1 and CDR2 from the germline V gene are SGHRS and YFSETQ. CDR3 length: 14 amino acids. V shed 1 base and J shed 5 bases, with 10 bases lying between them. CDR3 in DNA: TGCGCCAGCAGCTTGATAGGCAGAGACAATGAGCAGTTCTTC. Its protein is CASSLIGRDNEQFF.

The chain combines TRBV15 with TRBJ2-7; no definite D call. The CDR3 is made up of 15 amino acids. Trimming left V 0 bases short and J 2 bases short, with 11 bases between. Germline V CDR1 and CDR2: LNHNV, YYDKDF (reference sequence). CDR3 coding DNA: TGTGCCACCAGCAGAGATAGGGCAACCCCCTACGAGCAGTACTTC. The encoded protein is CATSRDRATPYEQYF.

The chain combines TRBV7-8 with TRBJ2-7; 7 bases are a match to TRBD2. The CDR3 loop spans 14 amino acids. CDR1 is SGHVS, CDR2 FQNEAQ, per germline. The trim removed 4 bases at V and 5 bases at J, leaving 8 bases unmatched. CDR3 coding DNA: TGTGCCAGCAGCTCCCGGAGGGAGGGAAACGAGCAGTACTTC. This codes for CASSSRREGNEQYF.

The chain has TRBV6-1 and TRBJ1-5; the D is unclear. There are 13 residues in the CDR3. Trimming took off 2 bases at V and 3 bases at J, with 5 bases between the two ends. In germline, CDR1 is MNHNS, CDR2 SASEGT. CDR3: CASSERNNQPQHF. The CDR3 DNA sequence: TGTGCCAGCAGTGAACGGAACAATCAGCCCCAGCATTTT.

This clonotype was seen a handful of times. CDR3: CAISEYRGRSGQGNNEQFF. The CDR3 nucleotides are TGTGCCATCAGTGAATATAGGGGACGGTCGGGACAGGGTAACAATGAGCAGTTCTTC. The gene calls are TRBV10-3 and TRBJ2-1, with 9 bases aligning to TRBD1. With V trimmed by 3 bases and J by 5 bases, 17 bases remained unmatched. The CDR3 length is 19 residues. Germline V gene lookup returns CDR1 ENHRY and CDR2 SYGVKD.

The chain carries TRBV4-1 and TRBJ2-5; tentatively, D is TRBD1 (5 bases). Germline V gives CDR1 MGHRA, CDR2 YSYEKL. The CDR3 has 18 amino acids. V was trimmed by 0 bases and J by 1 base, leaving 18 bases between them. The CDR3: CASSQDPQGTGSQETQYF. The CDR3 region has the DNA TGCGCCAGCAGCCAAGATCCCCAGGGCACAGGATCCCAAGAGACCCAGTACTTC.

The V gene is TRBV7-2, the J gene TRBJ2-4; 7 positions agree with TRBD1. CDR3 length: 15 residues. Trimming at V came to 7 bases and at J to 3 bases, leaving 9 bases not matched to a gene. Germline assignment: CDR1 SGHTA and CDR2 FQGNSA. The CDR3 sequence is CASTSTGVGKNIQYF. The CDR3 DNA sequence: TGTGCCAGCACCAGTACAGGGGTTGGCAAAAACATTCAGTACTTC. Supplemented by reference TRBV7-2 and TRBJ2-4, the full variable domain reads GAGVSQSPSNKVTEKGKDVELRCDPISGHTALYWYRQSLGQGLEFLIYFQGNSAPDKSGLPSDRFSAERTGGSVSTLTIQRTQQEDSAVYLCASTSTGVGKNIQYFGAGTRLSVL.

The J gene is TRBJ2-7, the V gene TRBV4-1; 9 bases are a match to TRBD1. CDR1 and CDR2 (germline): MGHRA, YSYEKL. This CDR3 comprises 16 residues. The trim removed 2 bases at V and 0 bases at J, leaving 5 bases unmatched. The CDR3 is CASSQLQGQGSYEQYF. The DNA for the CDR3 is TGCGCCAGCAGCCAACTACAGGGACAGGGCTCCTACGAGCAGTACTTC.

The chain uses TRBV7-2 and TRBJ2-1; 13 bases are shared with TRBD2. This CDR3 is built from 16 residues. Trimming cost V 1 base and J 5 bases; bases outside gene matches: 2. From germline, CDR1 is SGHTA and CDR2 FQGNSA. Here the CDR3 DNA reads TGTGCCAGCAGCTTAGAACTAGCGGGGGGGAACAATGAGCAGTTCTTC. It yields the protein CASSLELAGGNNEQFF.

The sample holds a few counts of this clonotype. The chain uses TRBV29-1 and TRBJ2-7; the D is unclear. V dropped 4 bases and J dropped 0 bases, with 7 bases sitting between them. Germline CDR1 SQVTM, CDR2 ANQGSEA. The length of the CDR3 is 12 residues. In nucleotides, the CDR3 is TGCAGCGTTGCCAAGAGCTCCTACGAGCAGTACTTC. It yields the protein CSVAKSSYEQYF.

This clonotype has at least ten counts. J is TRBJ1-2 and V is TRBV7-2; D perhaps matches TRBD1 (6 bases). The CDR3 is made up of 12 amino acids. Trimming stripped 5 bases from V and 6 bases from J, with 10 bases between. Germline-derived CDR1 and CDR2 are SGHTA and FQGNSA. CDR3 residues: CASSRTVDGYTF. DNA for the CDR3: TGTGCCAGCAGCCGGACAGTGGATGGCTACACCTTC.

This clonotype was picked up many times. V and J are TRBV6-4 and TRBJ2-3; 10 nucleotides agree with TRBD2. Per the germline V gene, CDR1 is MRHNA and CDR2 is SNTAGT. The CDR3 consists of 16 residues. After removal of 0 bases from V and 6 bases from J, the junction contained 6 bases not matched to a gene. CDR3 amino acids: CASSDSIAGGPDTQYF. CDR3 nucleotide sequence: TGTGCCAGCAGTGACTCGATAGCGGGGGGCCCGGATACGCAGTATTTT.

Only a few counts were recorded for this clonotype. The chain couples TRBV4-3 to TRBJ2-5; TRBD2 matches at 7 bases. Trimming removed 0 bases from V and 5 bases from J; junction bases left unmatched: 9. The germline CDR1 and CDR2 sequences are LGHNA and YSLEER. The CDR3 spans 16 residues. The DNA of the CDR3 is TGCGCCAGCAGCCAAGATCCAGCGGGGTCATATGAGACCCAGTACTTC. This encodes CASSQDPAGSYETQYF.

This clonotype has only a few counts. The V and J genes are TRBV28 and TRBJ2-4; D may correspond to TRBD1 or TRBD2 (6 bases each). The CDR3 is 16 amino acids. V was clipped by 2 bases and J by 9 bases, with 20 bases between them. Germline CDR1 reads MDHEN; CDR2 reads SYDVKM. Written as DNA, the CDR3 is TGTGCCAGCAGTTTACGCGGAGGGGTTATAGGGGGCATTCAGTACTTC. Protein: CASSLRGGVIGGIQYF. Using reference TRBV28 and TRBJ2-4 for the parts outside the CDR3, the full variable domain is DVKVTQSSRYLVKRTGEKVFLECVQDMDHENMFWYRQDPGLGLRLIYFSYDVKMKEKGDIPEGYSVSREKKERFSLILESASTNQTSMYLCASSLRGGVIGGIQYFGAGTRLSVL.

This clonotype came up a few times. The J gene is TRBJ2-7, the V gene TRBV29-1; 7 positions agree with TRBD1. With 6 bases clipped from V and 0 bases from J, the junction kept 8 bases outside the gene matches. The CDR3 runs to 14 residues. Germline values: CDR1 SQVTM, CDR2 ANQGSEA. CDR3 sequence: CSVVTGESSYEQYF. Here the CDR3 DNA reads TGCAGCGTGGTAACAGGGGAAAGCTCCTACGAGCAGTACTTC.

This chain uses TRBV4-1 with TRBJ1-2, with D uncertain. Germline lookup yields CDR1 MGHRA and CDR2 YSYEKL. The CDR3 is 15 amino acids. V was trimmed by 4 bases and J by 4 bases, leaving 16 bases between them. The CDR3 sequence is CASSPLAGVIYGYTF. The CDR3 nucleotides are TGCGCCAGCAGCCCCCTCGCCGGGGTGATCTATGGCTACACCTTC.

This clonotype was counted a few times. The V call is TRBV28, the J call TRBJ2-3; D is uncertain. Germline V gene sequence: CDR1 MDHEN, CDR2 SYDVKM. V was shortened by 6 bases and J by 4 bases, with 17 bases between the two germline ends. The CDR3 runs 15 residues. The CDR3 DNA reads TGTGCCAGCAGCAAACTTCTAGAGACGTCAGATACGCAGTATTTT. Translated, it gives CASSKLLETSDTQYF.

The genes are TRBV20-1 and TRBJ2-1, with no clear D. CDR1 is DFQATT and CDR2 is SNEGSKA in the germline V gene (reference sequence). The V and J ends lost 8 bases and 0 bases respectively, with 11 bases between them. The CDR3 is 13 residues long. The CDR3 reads CSLPRSSYNEQFF. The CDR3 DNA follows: TGCAGTTTGCCCAGGAGCTCCTACAATGAGCAGTTCTTC.

The CDR3 nucleotides read TGTGCCAGCAGTTTGATGCAGATCTACGAGCAGTACTTC. Protein product: CASSLMQIYEQYF. The chain carries TRBV12-3 or TRBV12-4 and TRBJ2-7; D is unresolved. V was shortened by 3 bases and J by 3 bases, with 9 bases between the two germline ends. CDR3 length equals 13 residues.